The 4 T cell receptor beta chains below all came from one sample that was sequenced in a study of Ad26.COV2.S vaccination and SARS-CoV-2 variants. Sequencing was performed with immunoSEQ multiplex PCR; in TCRdb, only in-frame clones are kept and a portion is missing. The sample includes 350,000 to 450,000 clones, roughly 90% of them seen just once. Specified treatment: approximately 18 received Ad26.COV2.S at low or high dose, single or two shots; about 5 received placebo; per-sample allocation not given. Day 63 after the first vaccine or placebo injection was the time point for sampling. Sequencing used peripheral blood, obtained in a trial of Ad26.COV2.S vaccine versus placebo. The receptors shown here come from a person aged 18-60 years who received the Ad26.COV2.S COVID-19 vaccine or a placebo.

The V gene is TRBV2, the J gene TRBJ2-1, with 7 bases fitting TRBD1. The CDR3 sequence is 18 residues long. Trimming at V came to 5 bases and at J to 2 bases, leaving 15 bases not matched to a gene. From germline, CDR1 is SNHLY and CDR2 FYNNEI. This chain's CDR3 is CASSPDPHRGNAYNEQFF. As DNA, the CDR3 is TGTGCCAGCAGTCCTGACCCCCACAGGGGAAACGCCTACAATGAGCAGTTCTTC.

The chain joins TRBV7-8 to TRBJ2-7; either TRBD1 or TRBD2 may fit D (5 bases each). CDR1 and CDR2 (germline): SGHVS, FQNEAQ. This CDR3 is 15 amino acids long. Trimming shortened V by 2 bases and J by 4 bases, and 15 bases separated the two germline ends. Here the CDR3 DNA reads TGTGCCAGCAGCTTATACGGGGCAGAGTCTTACGAGCAGTACTTC. This codes for CASSLYGAESYEQYF.

The V gene is TRBV4-1, the J gene TRBJ2-5; TRBD1 matches 10 bases. The V gene's germline CDR1 is MGHRA and CDR2 YSYEKL. V was clipped by 4 bases and J by 5 bases; unmatched bases: 10. The CDR3 covers 16 residues. In DNA form, the CDR3 reads TGCGCCAGCAGCCCCGGGACAGGGGATCTGGGGGAGACCCAGTACTTC. It yields the protein CASSPGTGDLGETQYF.

This sequence joins TRBV2 and TRBJ2-4; the match to TRBD1 covers 9 bases. The CDR3 spans 15 residues. The germline CDR1 and CDR2 sequences are SNHLY and FYNNEI. V was pared by 4 bases and J by 4 bases, with 5 bases of the junction left unmatched. CDR3 loop: CASSGTGVAKNIQYF. The DNA for the CDR3 is TGTGCCAGCAGTGGGACAGGGGTGGCTAAAAACATTCAGTACTTC.